This TCR beta chain was documented in a study of identifying expanded T cells in peripheral blood. Overall study findings and caveats: Clone count variance between approximately two-week samples rose with total template count.

Looked up from germline, CDR1 is MDHEN and CDR2 is SYDVKM. The CDR3 runs 13 residues. Trimming shortened V by 6 bases and J by 1 base, and 7 bases separated the two germline ends. Using immunoSEQ multiplex PCR, the repertoire was profiled, and TCRdb retains in-frame clones only, with some absent. Of around 63,000 clones in the sample, approximately 87% were seen once. In the case of this clone: Its antigen is unknown.

The TCR was taken from a person aged 18 to 69 in good health. The chain links TRBV28 to TRBJ1-3; D is ambiguous. The specimen sequenced was blood. Here the CDR3 reads CASRGFSGNTIYF. In DNA form, the CDR3 reads TGTGCCAGCAGGGGCTTTTCTGGAAACACCATATATTTT. The full variable domain, rest sourced from reference TRBV28 and TRBJ1-3, is DVKVTQSSRYLVKRTGEKVFLECVQDMDHENMFWYRQDPGLGLRLIYFSYDVKMKEKGDIPEGYSVSREKKERFSLILESASTNQTSMYLCASRGFSGNTIYFGEGSWLTVV.